This TCR beta chain was observed in a study of Graves' ophthalmopathy and Graves' hyperthyroidism. Study-level points and caveats: Among thyroid clonotypes expanded above 0.001 frequency, most also appeared in blood.

This CDR3 has 17 residues. The V and J ends lost 0 bases and 0 bases, in that order; junction bases with no gene match: 7. Germline CDR1 and CDR2: MNHEY and SVGAGI. This clonotype has only a few counts. Antigen unknown. Scientists amplified the TCR beta CDR3 regions from RNA transcripts. HTBI primers were used in a first-round RT-PCR, which preceded a second-round multiplex PCR. TCRdb processed the multiplex PCR reads anew with MiXCR; each CDR3 protein has one entry. The table records 1 million to 1.3 million distinct CDR3 sequences, 36% of them present only once. People with hyperthyroidism were aged 18 to 65 and newly diagnosed, under 2 months' duration.

This sequence was found in an adult man with Graves' hyperthyroidism. The sequenced sample was peripheral blood or thyroid tissue (not recorded which). The chain employs TRBV6-5 and TRBJ1-1; 7 bases align to TRBD1. The CDR3 is CASSYSTRGQLNTEAFF. The CDR3 region has the DNA TGTGCCAGCAGTTACTCAACTCGGGGACAGTTGAACACTGAAGCTTTCTTT.